This T cell receptor (beta chain) was sequenced during a study of cytomegalovirus exposure and HLA in healthy donors. The PCR ran on 60 Vbeta and 13 Jbeta primers. TCRdb's table, derived via immunoSEQ multiplex PCR, lists solely in-frame clones and lacks some. The sample consists of about 280,000 clones, 70% to 90% of them appearing once. The germline V gene has CDR1 LNHNV and CDR2 YYDKDF (reference sequence). This CDR3 is 14 amino acids long. The junction had 12 bases not matched to a gene; V was cut back by 8 bases and J by 7 bases. Sequencing input: PBMCs. The chain joins TRBV15 to TRBJ1-2, with 8 bases that match TRBD1. The receptor was isolated from a woman between 18 and 29 years old in good health and CMV-seronegative. CDR3 residues: CATQTGADLGGYTF. DNA for the CDR3: TGTGCCACCCAGACAGGGGCCGACTTGGGTGGCTACACCTTC.